This is a list of T cell receptor beta chains from one sample in a study of T cell responses to AZD1222 COVID-19 vaccine. Clones were sequenced by immunoSEQ multiplex PCR, and TCRdb holds only the in-frame ones, with some missing. The table lists around 94,000 clones, roughly 84% of them singletons. The sequencing used peripheral blood, collected on day 0 of AZD1222 vaccination. The receptors stem from an adult in good health. Both conserved end residues are part of each CDR3. The order of the fields is D gene, clone size, J gene, V gene, CDR3 protein, CDR3 DNA. The D gene is left open where the match is weak. Where a row states a size, it is once, few, many or the class of an expanded clone; other rows omit it.

TRBD1 - TRBJ1-1 TRBV6-6 CASSDGQGVSEAFF TGTGCCAGCAGTGATGGACAGGGCGTCTCTGAAGCTTTCTTT
- - TRBJ1-1 TRBV6-5 CASRPWTESTEAFF TGTGCCAGCCGTCCCTGGACAGAATCGACTGAAGCTTTCTTT
TRBD2 - TRBJ2-5 TRBV27 CASSPSPGLAEYF TGTGCCAGCAGTCCATCCCCGGGACTAGCGGAGTACTTC
TRBD2 once TRBJ2-3 TRBV11-3 CASSLTGKRGATDTQYF TGTGCCAGCAGCTTAACGGGCAAGCGGGGGGCAACAGATACGCAGTATTTT
- - TRBJ2-7 TRBV7-8 CASSLAGGRDPYEQYF TGTGCCAGCAGCTTAGCCGGGGGGCGCGATCCCTACGAGCAGTACTTC
- - TRBJ1-5 TRBV28 CASSLFAGGNQPQHF TGTGCCAGCAGTTTGTTTGCGGGGGGCAATCAGCCCCAGCATTTT
- once TRBJ2-2 TRBV4-2 CASSQDLSQTAGELFF TGTGCCAGCAGCCAAGATCTATCCCAAACAGCCGGGGAGCTGTTTTTT
- - TRBJ2-5 TRBV3-1/TRBV3-2 CASSQVGETQYF TGTGCCAGCAGCCAAGTCGGGGAGACCCAGTACTTC
- many TRBJ1-5 TRBV27 CASSSDQPQHF TGTGCCAGCAGTTCCGATCAGCCCCAGCATTTT
- - TRBJ2-1 TRBV7-2 CASSFERNPYNEQFF TGTGCCAGCAGCTTTGAGCGCAATCCCTACAATGAGCAGTTCTTC
TRBD1 - TRBJ2-6 TRBV14 CASSQTGGLGANVLTF TGTGCCAGCAGCCAAACAGGGGGCCTGGGGGCCAACGTCCTGACTTTC
- - TRBJ1-4 TRBV2 CASSEGVGKLFF TGTGCCAGCAGTGAGGGCGTGGGGAAGCTGTTTTTT
- - TRBJ1-2 TRBV5-4 CASSRDSLNYGYTF TGTGCCAGCAGCCGCGACAGCCTCAACTATGGCTACACCTTC
TRBD1 - TRBJ1-2 TRBV28 CASSIRQGIWEANYGYTF TGTGCCAGCAGTATTCGACAGGGAATATGGGAAGCTAACTATGGCTACACCTTC
TRBD2 - TRBJ2-7 TRBV11-2 CASSLVATSGAYEQYF TGTGCCAGCAGCTTAGTGGCGACTAGCGGGGCCTACGAGCAGTACTTC
- - TRBJ1-2 TRBV5-1 CASSPGGYYGYTF TGCGCCAGCAGCCCGGGGGGGTACTATGGCTACACCTTC
TRBD1 few TRBJ1-5 TRBV10-2 CASSDPTGLTQPQHF TGCGCCAGCAGTGATCCGACAGGGCTTACCCAGCCCCAGCATTTT
- - TRBJ1-1 TRBV27 CASSLKGNTEAFF TGTGCCAGCAGTTTGAAAGGAAACACTGAAGCTTTCTTT
TRBD2 once TRBJ2-3 TRBV7-2 CASSYTSGSITDTQYF TGTGCCAGCAGCTACACTAGCGGGAGTATCACAGATACGCAGTATTTT
TRBD1 - TRBJ1-2 TRBV11-3 CASTPGTGNYGYTF TGTGCCAGCACTCCCGGGACAGGGAACTATGGCTACACCTTC
- - TRBJ2-7 TRBV4-2 CASSQVNGEGYEQYF TGTGCCAGCAGCCAAGTGAACGGGGAAGGCTACGAGCAGTACTTC
- many TRBJ1-5 TRBV2 CASSESGSNQPQHF TGTGCCAGCAGTGAATCAGGGTCCAATCAGCCCCAGCATTTT
TRBD2 - TRBJ2-1 TRBV7-7 CASSPGLAGPSYNEQFF TGTGCTAGCAGCCCCGGACTAGCGGGACCCTCCTACAATGAGCAGTTCTTC
TRBD1 - TRBJ1-2 TRBV5-1 CASSRGQNYGYTF TGCGCCAGCAGCAGGGGACAGAACTATGGCTACACCTTC
- - TRBJ1-2 TRBV6-6 CASSYSQRVNYGYTF TGTGCCAGCAGTTACTCTCAAAGGGTCAACTATGGCTACACCTTC
- - TRBJ2-3 TRBV7-2 CASSPADTQYF TGTGCCAGCAGCCCTGCTGATACGCAGTATTTT
TRBD1 - TRBJ1-3 TRBV5-1 CASSPQGAVGNTIYF TGCGCCAGCAGCCCCCAGGGGGCAGTAGGAAACACCATATATTTT
- - TRBJ1-3 TRBV5-4 CASSLAGVSGNTIYF TGTGCCAGCAGCTTGGCGGGGGTGTCTGGAAACACCATATATTTT
- once TRBJ1-1 TRBV7-9 CASSKPGAEAFF TGTGCCAGCAGCAAACCGGGGGCTGAAGCTTTCTTT
TRBD1 - TRBJ2-7 TRBV11-3 CASSPGQGTYEQYF TGTGCCAGCAGCCCGGGACAGGGGACCTACGAGCAGTACTTC
TRBD2 - TRBJ2-1 TRBV7-2 CASSPGTSKHEQFF TGTGCCAGCAGCCCCGGGACTAGCAAACACGAGCAGTTCTTC
- - TRBJ1-5 TRBV15 CATSRDSGTQDQPQHF TGTGCCACCAGCAGAGATTCCGGGACCCAAGATCAGCCCCAGCATTTT
- - TRBJ1-5 TRBV5-5 CASSLRAGDNQPQHF TGTGCCAGCAGCCTTCGGGCGGGGGACAATCAGCCCCAGCATTTT
- - TRBJ1-1 TRBV18 CASSPLSGGAFF TGTGCCAGCTCACCACTCTCGGGTGGGGCTTTCTTT
- few TRBJ1-2 TRBV19 CASSIEPGAAWTPYGYTF TGTGCCAGTAGTATAGAGCCTGGGGCAGCGTGGACGCCTTATGGCTACACCTTC
- - TRBJ2-3 TRBV5-4 CASSTSTDTQYF TGTGCCAGCAGTACTAGCACAGATACGCAGTATTTT
- - TRBJ1-6 TRBV27 CASSPQGRAHNSPLHF TGTGCCAGCAGCCCCCAGGGCAGGGCCCATAATTCACCCCTCCACTTT
- - TRBJ2-2 TRBV9 CASTGLVNTGELFF TGTGCCAGCACCGGCCTAGTGAACACCGGGGAGCTGTTTTTT
- - TRBJ1-2 TRBV6-5 CASRGRNYGYTF TGTGCCAGTAGAGGACGAAACTATGGCTACACCTTC
- - TRBJ1-5 TRBV7-2 CASSPRGIQPQHF TGTGCCAGCAGCCCCCGGGGGATTCAGCCCCAGCATTTT
- - TRBJ1-5 TRBV18 CASSPLPVGNQPQHF TGTGCCAGCTCACCTCTTCCGGTGGGCAATCAGCCCCAGCATTTT
TRBD2 - TRBJ2-7 TRBV27 CASSRPLLGTSSSYEQYF TGTGCCAGCAGTCGCCCGCTTCTCGGGACTAGCAGCTCCTACGAGCAGTACTTC
- - TRBJ1-2 TRBV28 CASSLGGNYGYTF TGTGCCAGCAGTTTAGGAGGGAACTATGGCTACACCTTC